Sequencing of this TCR beta chain was carried out in a study of regulatory T cells in long-lasting Graves disease. Documented time point: newly diagnosed GD, antithyroid drugs for less than 3 months. The TCR library was made from RNA that had been extracted from PBMCs in TRIzol. The TCR beta library used iRepertoire HTBI primers with Arm-PCR amplification of CDR3. In TCRdb, the multiplex PCR reads were re-called with MiXCR into one record per CDR3 protein. In the table there are 520,000 or so distinct CDR3 sequences, approximately 12% of which are singletons. V was clipped by 4 bases and J by 0 bases, with 19 bases between them. This CDR3 region has 18 residues. Per germline, CDR1 MGHRA and CDR2 YSYEKL. The sample also formed part of further work on T cells in Graves' hyperthyroidism and ophthalmopathy.

This clonotype was obtained from a woman aged 25-40 years with Graves disease. The sample was peripheral blood mononuclear cells (PBMCs), taken at new diagnosis, from a patient treated with antithyroid drugs. The rearrangement uses TRBV4-1 and TRBJ2-4, with D possibly being TRBD1 or TRBD2 (5 bases each). The CDR3 nucleotides are TGCGCCAGCAGCCCGGGACGGGTAATCGTTTTAGCCAAAAACATTCAGTACTTC. This codes for CASSPGRVIVLAKNIQYF.